The clone carrying this T cell receptor beta chain was observed a single time. Germline V lookup: CDR1 MNHEY, CDR2 SVGAGI. The CDR3 totals 16 residues. The ends lost 4 bases at V and 7 bases at J; junction bases unmatched: 10. This record comes from a study of shared clonotypes between healthy human individuals. Only in-frame clones appear in the TCRdb table, and some are missing; sequencing was by immunoSEQ multiplex PCR. The table records just over 2,000,000 clones, about 95% of them present only once. The clonotype originates from a man younger than 30 in good health. V gene TRBV6-5 combines with J gene TRBJ1-4, with 9 nucleotides matching TRBD1. The sample was naive CD4+ T cells sorted from blood. Indicated subset: CD45RA+ positively selected. DNA for the CDR3: TGTGCCAGCAGTTGGGGCTACAGGGGGCGCTTTGAAAAACTGTTTTTT. It specifies CASSWGYRGRFEKLFF.